This TCR beta chain was identified in a study of blood T cell repertoires in COVID-19 (TCRdb year 2020). Study-level background: Samples covering the acute and convalescent phases of COVID-19 were provided by collaborators in the United States, Italy and Spain. A freely available public database, intended as a resource for researchers studying the immune response to SARS-CoV-2, is where the repertoires were released. Nearly every sample came with metadata listing a de-identified subject ID, COVID-19 status, age in years and sex. The prospective study material was composed of cDNA or gDNA derived from T cells, B-cell-depleted T cells, or PBMCs. Deeply sampled blood TCRbeta repertoires from subjects exposed to, actively infected with, or recovered from COVID-19 were included in the dataset. Where HLA class I and class II types were available, the types were taken from metadata supplied by the sample provider, not from assay-based typing. The samples were drawn from two sources: the first 160 participants of the ongoing ImmuneRACE study, and 1,000 to 1,500 subjects contributed by 6 global collaborators.

Based on the germline V gene, the CDR1 and CDR2 sequences are SGHTA and FQGNSA. Ends trimmed: V by 7 bases, J by 7 bases; bases unmatched to a gene: 10. The CDR3 sequence holds 15 residues, the cysteine and phenylalanine included. Here the CDR3 DNA is all that survives: 45 bases in frame from base 1. The immunoSEQ Assay, a bias-controlled multiplex PCR, was used to amplify TCRbeta CDR3 regions from genomic DNA. In the authors' own workflow: Within the assay, amplification of reference gene primers was used to estimate how many nucleated cells each sample contained. Sequence reads were collapsed and filtered to measure the absolute abundance of every unique TCRbeta CDR3 rearrangement. For each sample, productive Simpson clonality was calculated by taking the square root of Simpson's diversity index across productive rearrangements. TCRdb re-hosts the immuneACCESS table, in-frame sequences only. Its copies lack some clones; in the studies checked, an unresolved V gene accounts for under half of them, and the cause for the rest is not known. V, J and clone size derive from that table, while D and trimming were established from the DNA sequence. The sample table records 30,000 to 40,000 clones; around 80% of these occur just once. The ten largest clones take up under 50% of the sample.

The collaborating institutions used their own protocols to collect whole blood in K2EDTA tubes. For TCRbeta analysis, collaborator samples were shipped as frozen whole blood, as isolated PBMCs, or as DNA extracted from either sample type. Points the paper makes about the study in general: How much clinical and demographic metadata was included differed by source and by participant, and the metadata was provided uncurated.

Turning to this clone: Its antigen has not been determined. No base qualities exist here, and no much larger clone lies one base off it.

The TCR originated in a man older than 75 with active or convalescent COVID-19. The specimen sequenced was peripheral blood. The sequence links TRBV7-2 to TRBJ1-6, with 7 central nucleotides matching TRBD1. The CDR3 has the sequence CASNNRQGSNSPLHF. At the DNA level, the sequence is TGTGCCAGCAACAACCGACAGGGCTCGAATTCACCCCTCCACTTT.